This record looks at one T cell receptor beta chain sequence and its context. Its specificity is unknown. Using immunoSEQ multiplex PCR, the repertoire was profiled, and TCRdb retains in-frame clones only, with some absent. The table lists about 21,000 clones, about 75% of them singletons. This specimen comes from a study of early stage breast cancer tumors. Study-wide context: Each sample averaged approximately 9.9-fold read coverage. Overall study results and limits: Compared with adjacent normal breast tissue, tumors showed around 2.7-fold greater T cell density and higher clonality. In 14 of 16 patients, blood comparison separated tumor from normal breast.

The sequence came from a person in their sixties with breast cancer. The specimen sequenced was blood.

Written as DNA, the CDR3 is TGTGCCAGCAGCTTCGGACAATTCGAGCAGTACTTC. Amino acids: CASSFGQFEQYF. V gene TRBV7-9 combines with J gene TRBJ2-7; TRBD1 is a possible D gene (5 bases). The CDR3 is made up of 12 amino acids. Germline V gene lookup returns CDR1 SEHNR and CDR2 FQNEAQ (reference sequence). V lost 3 bases, J lost 6 bases, and 9 bases lay in between.